This entry lists 7 T cell receptor beta chains sequenced from one sample in a study of shared T cell receptors in the human thymus. Produced via immunoSEQ multiplex PCR; TCRdb's table is partial and in-frame only. The sample shows hundreds of thousands of clones, 87% of them seen only once. The same sample was also studied in work on human thymus T cells.

The sequenced sample consisted of thymocytes. The source is a boy younger than two with a congenital heart defect.

CDR3 nucleotides: TGTGCCTGCCGGTGGGGACTAGCGGGAGGGCCGCCCTACGAGCAGTACTTC. Protein: CACRWGLAGGPPYEQYF. V is TRBV11-2 and J is TRBJ2-7; 16 nucleotides agree with TRBD2. The V and J ends lost 11 bases and 2 bases, in that order; junction bases with no gene match: 12. The CDR3 consists of 17 residues. CDR1 is SGHAT and CDR2 is FQNNGV in the germline V gene.

The rearrangement joins TRBV10-1 to TRBJ2-3; 9 nucleotides agree with TRBD2. The trim removed 4 bases at V and 2 bases at J, leaving 13 bases unmatched. This CDR3 contains 18 residues. The germline CDR1 and CDR2 sequences are WNHNN and SYGVQD (reference sequence). The CDR3 protein is CASSGPAGGAPVTDTQYF. The DNA for the CDR3 is TGCGCCAGCAGTGGTCCAGCGGGAGGAGCCCCGGTCACAGATACGCAGTATTTT.

V is TRBV5-6 and J is TRBJ2-7, with D perhaps matching TRBD1 (5 bases). The germline gives CDR1 SGHDT, CDR2 YYEEEE. The CDR3 spans 15 residues. The V and J ends lost 1 base and 0 bases respectively, with 11 bases between them. The CDR3 is CASSLWTPNSYEQYF. Here the CDR3 DNA reads TGTGCCAGCAGCTTGTGGACACCCAACTCCTACGAGCAGTACTTC. Combining the CDR3 with reference TRBV5-6 and TRBJ2-7 gives the whole variable domain DAGVTQSPTHLIKTRGQQVTLRCSPKSGHDTVSWYQQALGQGPQFIFQYYEEEERQRGNFPDRFSGHQFPNYSSELNVNALLLGDSALYLCASSLWTPNSYEQYFGPGTRLTVT.

This clone was recorded once. The chain employs TRBV29-1 and TRBJ2-7; 8 bases fit TRBD1. The CDR3 spans 13 residues. Germline assignment: CDR1 SQVTM and CDR2 ANQGSEA. V gave up 4 bases and J gave up 4 bases; unmatched junction bases: 6. CDR3 sequence reads: CSVVGTGPYEQYF. The CDR3 DNA is TGCAGCGTTGTGGGGACAGGCCCGTACGAGCAGTACTTC.

The V gene is TRBV5-1, the J gene TRBJ2-7; maybe TRBD1 (5 bases). With 1 base removed from V and 5 bases from J, the gap between germline ends came to 10 bases. CDR1 and CDR2 (germline): SGHRS, YFSETQ. The CDR3 sequence is 13 residues long. The CDR3 DNA follows: TGCGCCAGCAGCTTGAGTGGGGCGAACGAGCAGTACTTC. It is translated as CASSLSGANEQYF.

The chain links TRBV19 to TRBJ2-3; possibly TRBD1 for D (5 bases). The CDR3 runs 16 residues. CDR1 and CDR2 (germline): LNHDA, SQIVND (reference sequence). Between the trimmed V and J ends, which lost 5 bases and 2 bases, there was a span of 17 bases. CDR3 bases: TGTGCCAGTAGTCAAAGGACACACACCACCACAGATACGCAGTATTTT. Its protein product is CASSQRTHTTTDTQYF.

This clone was recorded once. The chain uses TRBV9 and TRBJ2-1; D remains ambiguous. From germline, CDR1 is SGDLS and CDR2 YYNGEE. This CDR3 spans 19 amino acids. V was trimmed by 4 bases and J by 4 bases, leaving 27 bases between them. This CDR3 reads CASSPHPESSSSPYNEQFF. In nucleotides, the CDR3 is TGTGCCAGCAGCCCACATCCCGAGAGTAGCAGCTCCCCGTACAATGAGCAGTTCTTC.